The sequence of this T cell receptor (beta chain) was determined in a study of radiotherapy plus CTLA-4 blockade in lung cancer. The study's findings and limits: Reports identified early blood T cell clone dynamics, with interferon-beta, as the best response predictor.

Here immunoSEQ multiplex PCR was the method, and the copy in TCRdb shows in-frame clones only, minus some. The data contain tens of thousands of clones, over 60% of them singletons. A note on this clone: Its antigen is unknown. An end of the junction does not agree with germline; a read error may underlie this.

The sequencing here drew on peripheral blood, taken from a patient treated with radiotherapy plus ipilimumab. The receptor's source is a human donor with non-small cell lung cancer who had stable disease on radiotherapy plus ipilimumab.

CDR3 residues: CASRPDSSIVTYTQYF. The CDR3, as DNA: TGCGCCAGCAGACCCGACAGCAGTATAGTCACATATACGCAGTATTTT. The chain employs TRBV5-1 and TRBJ2-3; TRBD1 might be the D (5 bases). The germline gives CDR1 SGHRS, CDR2 YFSETQ. The CDR3 is 16 residues long.